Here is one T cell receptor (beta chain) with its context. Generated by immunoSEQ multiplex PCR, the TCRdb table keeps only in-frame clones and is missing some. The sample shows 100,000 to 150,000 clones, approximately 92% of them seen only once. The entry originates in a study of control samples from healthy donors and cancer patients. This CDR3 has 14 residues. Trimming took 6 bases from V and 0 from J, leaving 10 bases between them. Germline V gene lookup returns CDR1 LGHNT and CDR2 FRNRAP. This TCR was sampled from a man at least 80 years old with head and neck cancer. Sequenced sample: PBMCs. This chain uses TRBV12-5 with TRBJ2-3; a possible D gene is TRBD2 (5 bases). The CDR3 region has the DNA TGTGCTAGTGGAGAAGCGGCTAGCACAGATACGCAGTATTTT. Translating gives CASGEAASTDTQYF.